Below are 10 T cell receptor beta chains sequenced from a single sample in a study of T cells after yellow fever vaccination. TCRdb re-called the 5' RACE reads through MiXCR, storing one row per CDR3 protein. In the table there are 350,000 to 450,000 distinct CDR3 sequences, roughly 20% of which are singletons. The sequencing here drew on PBMCs, taken before the yellow fever booster vaccination. The origin of the receptors is a man aged 18 to 35 who received the YFV17D yellow fever vaccine.

This clonotype was found many times. The rearrangement uses TRBV9 and TRBJ1-2; 7 bases line up with TRBD1. The CDR3 is made up of 14 amino acids. Germline V gene lookup returns CDR1 SGDLS and CDR2 YYNGEE. The V and J ends lost 0 bases and 8 bases, in that order; junction bases with no gene match: 7. The CDR3: CASSVDARGAGYTF. CDR3 nucleotides: TGTGCCAGCAGCGTAGATGCCAGGGGGGCAGGCTACACCTTC.

This clonotype has a single count. This rearrangement joins TRBV12-3 or TRBV12-4 to TRBJ2-3; possibly TRBD1 for D (6 bases). Trimming removed 6 bases at V and 6 bases at J, with 22 bases between. The CDR3 runs to 16 residues. The CDR3 region has the DNA TGTGCCAGCAGCCAGCAGACAGGCCACCTTGGGGATACGCAGTATTTT. Protein: CASSQQTGHLGDTQYF.

The chain combines TRBV4-1 with TRBJ1-5; D remains unclear. The ends were cut back, 1 base at V and 1 base at J, with 11 bases in the middle. This CDR3 contains 16 residues. Germline CDR1 and CDR2: MGHRA and YSYEKL. The CDR3 loop reads CASSQGLAASNQPQHF. DNA of the CDR3: TGCGCCAGCAGCCAAGGGCTGGCGGCGAGCAATCAGCCCCAGCATTTT.

CDR3 sequence: CASSPGPTRGEQYV. The CDR3 DNA follows: TGTGCCAGCAGCCCCGGCCCCACCCGGGGTGAGCAGTACGTC. V usage is TRBV7-9 and J usage is TRBJ2-7; D possibly corresponds to TRBD2 (5 bases). Germline lookup yields CDR1 SEHNR and CDR2 FQNEAQ (reference sequence). This CDR3 has 14 residues. Trimming shortened V by 5 bases and J by 7 bases, and 18 bases separated the two germline ends.

This clonotype has more than one count but fewer than ten. This chain links TRBV7-3 with TRBJ2-3, with TRBD1 matching over 7 bases. Looked up from germline, CDR1 is SGHTA and CDR2 is FQGTGA. The CDR3 spans 15 residues. The V gene end was trimmed by 6 bases and the J gene end by 7 bases; junction bases not matched to a gene: 13. The CDR3 nucleotides read TGTGCCAGCAGTCCGACAAGACAGGGTAAAAATACGCAGTATTTT. Protein product: CASSPTRQGKNTQYF. The complete variable domain, with remaining parts taken from reference TRBV7-3 and TRBJ2-3, reads GAGVSQTPSNKVTEKGKYVELRCDPISGHTALYWYRQSLGQGPEFLIYFQGTGAADDSGLPNDRFFAVRPEGSVSTLKIQRTERGDSAVYLCASSPTRQGKNTQYFGPGTRLTVL.

The rearrangement joins TRBV4-1 to TRBJ2-1; D unclear. V shed 5 bases and J shed 5 bases, with 10 bases lying between them. This CDR3 has 13 residues. CDR1 is MGHRA, CDR2 YSYEKL, per germline. The CDR3 nucleotides are TGCGCCAGCAGCAAACAGACCGACAATGAGCAGTTCTTC. The encoded protein is CASSKQTDNEQFF.

This clonotype has at least ten counts. The rearrangement links TRBV7-6 to TRBJ1-1, with 7 bases fitting TRBD1. V shed 5 bases, J shed 8 bases, and the junction held 8 bases outside the gene matches. CDR3 length: 13 amino acids. Germline CDR1 is SGHVS and CDR2 is FNYEAQ. Written as DNA, the CDR3 is TGTGCCAGCAGCCAGGGGGGGGGAGCGGAAGCTTTCTTT. Residues: CASSQGGGAEAFF.

This clonotype was found a few times. The chain couples TRBV28 to TRBJ2-3, with D unresolved. CDR3 length equals 16 residues. Trimming shortened V by 3 bases and J by 2 bases, and 15 bases separated the two germline ends. The germline V gene encodes CDR1 MDHEN and CDR2 SYDVKM. The CDR3 loop reads CASSLIPALDTDTQYF. DNA of the CDR3: TGTGCCAGCAGTTTGATCCCGGCCTTGGACACAGATACGCAGTATTTT.

The DNA for the CDR3 is TGTGCCAGCAGCGTGGGGCGCGGGGGTAAGACAGATACGCAGTATTTT. It translates to CASSVGRGGKTDTQYF. This chain connects TRBV9 to TRBJ2-3; 7 bases match TRBD2. CDR1 SGDLS and CDR2 YYNGEE come from the germline V gene. The CDR3 contains 16 residues. V was clipped by 2 bases and J by 3 bases; unmatched bases: 9.

The sample holds a few counts of this clonotype. The chain recombines TRBV2 with TRBJ2-5; D is uncertain. CDR1 is SNHLY, CDR2 FYNNEI, per germline. Trimming took off 4 bases at V and 11 bases at J, with 11 bases between the two ends. This CDR3 is 11 amino acids long. CDR3 DNA: TGTGCCAGCAGTGGGGAAGGGCTACAGTACTTC. Encoded protein: CASSGEGLQYF.